The 10 T cell receptor beta chains listed next were all sequenced from one sample in a study of control samples from healthy donors and cancer patients. TCRdb's table, derived via immunoSEQ multiplex PCR, lists solely in-frame clones and lacks some. This sample has just under 60,000 clones, with roughly 90% found just once. Source material: PBMCs. The source of these receptors is a man between 35 and 55 years old with colorectal cancer.

This chain joins TRBV2 and TRBJ1-1; D gene unclear. This CDR3 contains 14 residues. V was trimmed by 6 bases and J by 3 bases, leaving 14 bases between them. The germline gives CDR1 SNHLY, CDR2 FYNNEI. Here the CDR3 DNA reads TGTGCCAGCAGGCCAAGAGGAGGGTACACTGAAGCTTTCTTT. Translation: CASRPRGGYTEAFF.

This chain connects TRBV6-6 to TRBJ1-1; 9 bases match TRBD1. V gave up 4 bases and J gave up 0 bases; unmatched junction bases: 3. The CDR3 sequence is 15 residues long. Per germline, CDR1 MNHNY and CDR2 SVGAGI (reference sequence). This CDR3 reads CASSWTGAVNTEAFF. CDR3 coding DNA: TGTGCCAGCAGTTGGACAGGGGCCGTGAACACTGAAGCTTTCTTT.

The J gene is TRBJ1-4, the V gene TRBV23-1; D uncertain. TRBV23-1 is identified as an open reading frame with a role that is uncertain. Trimming removed 2 bases from V and 7 bases from J, with 11 bases in between. This CDR3 contains 14 residues. For the CDR3, the DNA is TGCGCCAGCAGTCAACGCGACCGGGGTGAAAAACTGTTTTTT. It encodes CASSQRDRGEKLFF.

The V gene is TRBV5-6, the J gene TRBJ1-3, with D perhaps matching TRBD1 (6 bases). Germline CDR1 SGHDT, CDR2 YYEEEE. CDR3 length equals 16 residues. Trimming stripped 2 bases from V and 1 base from J, with 13 bases between. CDR3: CASSLLGGASGNTIYF. CDR3 nucleotide sequence: TGTGCCAGCAGCTTATTGGGGGGCGCATCTGGAAACACCATATATTTT.

V usage is TRBV18 and J usage is TRBJ2-7, with no clear D. Germline V lookup: CDR1 KGHSH, CDR2 LQKENI. The ends were cut back, 1 base at V and 6 bases at J, with 13 bases in the middle. The CDR3 is 14 amino acids. The CDR3 coding sequence is TGTGCCAGCTCACCACTGGTGCCCCCGGGCGAGCAGTACTTC. This codes for CASSPLVPPGEQYF.

A few counts support this clone. The gene calls are TRBV7-9 and TRBJ2-7; D perhaps matches TRBD1 (5 bases). The germline V gene has CDR1 SEHNR and CDR2 FQNEAQ (reference sequence). Deletions cut 1 base from V and 4 bases from J, with 8 bases between. The CDR3 extends over 13 amino acids. DNA of the CDR3: TGTGCCAGCAGCTTAGGAAGGGGATACGAGCAGTACTTC. The encoded protein is CASSLGRGYEQYF.

This chain uses TRBV29-1 with TRBJ1-2; tentatively, D is TRBD1 (6 bases). Trimming took off 3 bases at V and 7 bases at J, with 15 bases between the two ends. The germline V gene encodes CDR1 SQVTM and CDR2 ANQGSEA. The CDR3 sequence is 13 residues long. The CDR3 sequence is CSVDPQGRGGYTF. CDR3 sequence (DNA): TGCAGCGTTGATCCCCAGGGGCGGGGTGGCTACACCTTC.

The chain is built from TRBV7-3 and TRBJ1-2; 7 positions match TRBD1. CDR3 length equals 14 residues. In germline, CDR1 is SGHTA, CDR2 FQGTGA. V trimming: 5 bases; J trimming: 0 bases; junction bases outside the gene matches: 3. The CDR3 protein is CASSAGTANYGYTF. Written as DNA, the CDR3 is TGTGCCAGCAGCGCGGGGACAGCTAACTATGGCTACACCTTC.

Turning to this clone: Other DNA sequences in this sample translate to the same CDR3. This chain joins TRBV7-9 and TRBJ1-1; D uncertain. The germline gives CDR1 SEHNR, CDR2 FQNEAQ (reference sequence). V was clipped by 2 bases and J by 5 bases, with 9 bases between them. The CDR3 runs to 13 residues. This CDR3 reads CASSLSALTEAFF. The DNA for the CDR3 is TGTGCCAGCAGCTTATCAGCTTTGACTGAAGCTTTCTTT.

The rearrangement joins TRBV7-3 to TRBJ2-7; a weak D match, TRBD2 (5 bases). Germline CDR1 and CDR2: SGHTA and FQGTGA. The CDR3 length is 15 residues. With 8 bases removed from V and 1 base from J, the gap between germline ends came to 18 bases. The CDR3 nucleotides are TGTGCCAGCTCTTCTATGGGGTGGGAGTCCTACGAGCAGTACTTC. This codes for CASSSMGWESYEQYF. Using reference TRBV7-3 and TRBJ2-7 for the parts outside the CDR3, the full variable domain is GAGVSQTPSNKVTEKGKYVELRCDPISGHTALYWYRQSLGQGPEFLIYFQGTGAADDSGLPNDRFFAVRPEGSVSTLKIQRTERGDSAVYLCASSSMGWESYEQYFGPGTRLTVT.